Following are 27 T cell receptor beta chains from one sample sequenced in a study of prognosis after radiotherapy for stage I lung cancer. It was by two-round multiplex PCR that TCR beta CDR3 was amplified from genomic DNA. Individual primers that were specific to each TRBV and TRBJ gene served in first-round PCR. TCRdb reanalysed the multiplex PCR reads using MiXCR and keeps one entry per CDR3 protein. The data show about 59,000 distinct CDR3 sequences, with approximately 25% seen just once and about 7.5% held by the top ten. The material sequenced was PBMCs, taken before or after stereotactic body radiation therapy (not recorded which). These receptors all come from a donor over 45 with non-small cell lung cancer.

About this clonotype: Since a far larger clone is one base different, this is likely a read error. V gene TRBV7-9 combines with J gene TRBJ2-7; 7 bases match TRBD1. V lost 1 base and J lost 7; bases outside the gene matches: 7. CDR1 SEHNR and CDR2 FQNEAQ come from the germline V gene (reference sequence). This CDR3 is built from 14 residues. This chain's CDR3 is CASSLDRGLNEQYF. DNA for the CDR3: TGTGCCAGCAGCTTAGACAGGGGCCTCAATGAGCAGTACTTC.

A word on this clonotype: With a far larger clone one base away, a read error is the likely cause. The gene calls are TRBV7-9 and TRBJ2-1; D is perhaps TRBD1 (5 bases). The length of the CDR3 is 13 residues. V gave up 8 bases and J gave up 10 bases, with 18 bases separating them. Germline V lookup: CDR1 SEHNR, CDR2 FQNEAQ (reference sequence). CDR3 DNA sequence: TGTGCCAGCGGTAGACAGAACCTCTACGAGCAGTTCTTC. Translating gives CASGRQNLYEQFF. The whole variable domain, filled in from reference TRBV7-9 and TRBJ2-1, reads DTGVSQNPRHKITKRGQNVTFRCDPISEHNRLYWYRQTLGQGPEFLTYFQNEAQLEKSRLLSDRFSAERPKGSFSTLEIQRTEQGDSAMYLCASGRQNLYEQFFGPGTRLTVL.

This clonotype was recorded at least ten times. This chain uses TRBV6-1 with TRBJ1-5; 10 bases are shared with TRBD1. The CDR3 covers 19 residues. Germline assignment: CDR1 MNHNS and CDR2 SASEGT. Germline trimming cut 6 bases from V and 0 bases from J; bases unmatched to any gene: 14. CDR3 sequence: CASRRDRGGRIYSNQPQHF. CDR3 coding DNA: TGTGCCAGCAGACGGGACAGGGGTGGCCGGATATATAGCAATCAGCCCCAGCATTTT.

This clonotype has a count of ten or more. This chain joins TRBV5-5 and TRBJ1-1, with D tentatively TRBD1 (6 bases). The CDR3 extends over 16 amino acids. Germline lookup yields CDR1 SGHKS and CDR2 YYEKEE (reference sequence). V lost 3 bases, J lost 0 bases, and 15 bases lay in between. DNA for the CDR3: TGTGCCAGCAGCTCTGGGGGGTGGGGGCTGAACACTGAAGCTTTCTTT. Protein sequence: CASSSGGWGLNTEAFF.

This clonotype was detected ten times or more. The CDR3 DNA reads as TGTGCCAGCAGCTTATCTCCAGGGAACACTGAAGCTTTCTTT. Amino acid sequence: CASSLSPGNTEAFF. V and J are TRBV7-2 and TRBJ1-1; D is unresolved. CDR1 and CDR2 from the germline V gene are SGHTA and FQGNSA. V was cut by 2 bases and J by 1 base, with 8 bases left in between. The CDR3 length is 14 residues.

This clonotype has at least ten counts. CDR3 amino acids: CASSVTEDQPQHF. In DNA, the CDR3 is TGTGCCAGCAGTGTTACTGAAGATCAGCCCCAGCATTTT. The chain employs TRBV6-1 and TRBJ1-5, with D hard to call. V was pared by 4 bases and J by 5 bases, with 9 bases between. The CDR3 is 13 amino acids. Germline lookup yields CDR1 MNHNS and CDR2 SASEGT.

Of note for this clonotype: The junction departs from the called germline gene at one end, perhaps through a read error. The V and J genes are TRBV6-2 or TRBV6-3 and TRBJ1-6, with a tentative D call TRBD1 (6 bases). The germline V gene encodes CDR1 MNHEY and CDR2 SVGEGT. The length of the CDR3 is 12 residues. CDR3 region: CASSLRGSPLDF. The DNA of the CDR3 is TGTGCCAGCAGTCTAAGGGGGTCACCCCTCGACTTT.

This clonotype was seen a single time. A clone one base away is much larger, so this may be a read error. The chain employs TRBV9 and TRBJ1-3; TRBD1 agrees at 8 bases. The CDR3 is 16 residues long. Trimming cost V 4 bases and J 0 bases; bases outside gene matches: 6. Germline V gives CDR1 SGDLS, CDR2 YYNGEE. The CDR3 nucleotides read TGTGCCAGCAGCCGAAAACAGGGGGGCTCTGGAAACACCATATATTTT. It encodes CASSRKQGGSGNTIYF.

In its sample, this clonotype was seen many times. The chain recombines TRBV19 with TRBJ1-2; TRBD1 matches 8 bases. Trimming removed 5 bases from V and 4 bases from J; junction bases left unmatched: 15. CDR1 is LNHDA, CDR2 SQIVND, per germline (reference sequence). This CDR3 spans 17 amino acids. Written as DNA, the CDR3 is TGTGCCAGTAGTGCCCGGGACAGGTCCTCAGCGGGCTATGGCTACACCTTC. Protein product: CASSARDRSSAGYGYTF.

This clonotype was picked up one time. It may be a read error: a sequence one base away is much more abundant. This chain connects TRBV18 to TRBJ1-3, with D perhaps TRBD1 (6 bases). This CDR3 is 15 amino acids long. Germline V gene lookup returns CDR1 KGHSH and CDR2 LQKENI. The CDR3: CATAAGAISANTIYF. CDR3 DNA sequence: TGTGCCACCGCGGCAGGGGCCATCTCTGCAAACACCATATATTTT.

This clonotype was seen ten or more times. The gene calls are TRBV12-3 or TRBV12-4 and TRBJ2-7; D is ambiguous. V lost 3 bases and J 1 base, leaving 7 bases between the germline ends. The CDR3 extends over 13 amino acids. CDR3: CASSFGRSYEQYF. Here the CDR3 DNA reads TGTGCCAGCAGTTTCGGCAGATCCTACGAGCAGTACTTC.

In this sample, this clonotype turned up many times. This rearrangement joins TRBV15 to TRBJ1-2, with D unresolved. CDR1 LNHNV and CDR2 YYDKDF come from the germline V gene (reference sequence). This CDR3 region has 14 residues. The ends were cut back, 3 bases at V and 2 bases at J, with 10 bases in the middle. The CDR3 nucleotides read TGTGCCACCAGCAGCTCGAGCAGAAACTATGGCTACACCTTC. Translated: CATSSSSRNYGYTF. Full variable domain (outside the CDR3, taken from reference TRBV15 and TRBJ1-2): DAMVIQNPRYQVTQFGKPVTLSCSQTLNHNVMYWYQQKSSQAPKLLFHYYDKDFNNEADTPDNFQSRRPNTSFCFLDIRSPGLGDTAMYLCATSSSSRNYGYTFGSGTRLTVV.

In its sample, this clonotype was seen many times. V usage is TRBV13 and J usage is TRBJ2-5; D remains unclear. The J call could be wrong; TRBJ2-1 is a better fit for the DNA end. Looked up from germline, CDR1 is PRHDT and CDR2 is FYEKMQ (reference sequence). The CDR3 runs to 17 residues. The CDR3 spells CASSLRRGVLRALGQFF. CDR3 coding DNA: TGTGCCAGCAGCTTAAGGCGTGGCGTGCTCCGAGCTCTAGGGCAGTTCTTC.

With regard to this clonotype: This may stem from a read error, because a much larger clone lies one nucleotide away. The chain has TRBV6-9 and TRBJ1-2; 12 bases agree with TRBD1. V gave up 4 bases and J gave up 6 bases; unmatched junction bases: 3. Germline V gene lookup returns CDR1 MNHGY and CDR2 SVAAGI. The CDR3 loop spans 14 amino acids. This CDR3 is CASSWDRGRDGYTF. As DNA, the CDR3 is TGTGCCAGCAGTTGGGACAGGGGGCGGGATGGCTACACCTTC.

In this sample, this clonotype turned up many times. The chain combines TRBV3-1 with TRBJ1-6, with D uncertain. The CDR3 runs 14 residues. CDR1 is LGHDT, CDR2 YNNKEL, per germline (reference sequence). V was pared by 4 bases and J by 5 bases, with 9 bases between. This chain's CDR3 is CASSLTWNNSPLHF. Here the CDR3 DNA reads TGTGCCAGCAGCCTGACATGGAATAATTCACCCCTCCACTTT.

As to this clonotype: A far larger clone differs by one base, so this is likely a read error. The V call is TRBV6-9, the J call TRBJ1-1, with a tentative D call TRBD1 (5 bases). V dropped 3 bases and J dropped 5 bases, with 13 bases sitting between them. Per the germline V gene, CDR1 is MNHGY and CDR2 is SVAAGI. This CDR3 has 14 amino acids. Written as DNA, the CDR3 is TGTGCCAGCAGTTACCAGGGTTTTGAAACTGAAGCTTTCTTT. Translation: CASSYQGFETEAFF.

This clonotype was counted many times. The chain joins TRBV10-3 to TRBJ2-2, with 8 bases that match TRBD1. After removal of 5 bases from V and 0 bases from J, the junction contained 5 bases not matched to a gene. The CDR3 extends over 16 amino acids. Germline-derived CDR1 and CDR2 are ENHRY and SYGVKD. The CDR3 DNA follows: TGTGCCATCAGTCAAAGGACAGGGACGAACACCGGGGAGCTGTTTTTT. It yields the protein CAISQRTGTNTGELFF.

This clonotype was seen at least ten times. The chain carries TRBV18 and TRBJ1-4; no reliable D call. CDR3 length equals 12 residues. The V gene lost 6 bases and the J gene lost 5 bases, with 7 bases spanning the gap. Germline CDR1 KGHSH, CDR2 LQKENI. CDR3 sequence: CASSPQNEKLFF. As DNA, the CDR3 is TGTGCCAGCTCCCCCCAGAATGAAAAACTGTTTTTT. Full variable domain (missing parts from reference TRBV18 and TRBJ1-4): NAGVMQNPRHLVRRRGQEARLRCSPMKGHSHVYWYRQLPEEGLKFMVYLQKENIIDESGMPKERFSAEFPKEGPSILRIQQVVRGDSAAYFCASSPQNEKLFFGSGTQLSVL.

This clonotype was picked up many times. The chain is built from TRBV5-1 and TRBJ2-5; 12 nucleotides agree with TRBD2. V lost 0 bases and J lost 5; bases outside the gene matches: 5. Germline V gene lookup returns CDR1 SGHRS and CDR2 YFSETQ. The CDR3 consists of 16 residues. The CDR3 here is CASSLDASGGAETQYF. The DNA of the CDR3 is TGCGCCAGCAGCTTGGACGCTAGCGGGGGGGCGGAGACCCAGTACTTC.

This clonotype was seen at least ten times. The chain joins TRBV5-6 to TRBJ1-4; 7 nucleotides match TRBD1. This CDR3 region has 14 residues. CDR1 and CDR2 (germline): SGHDT, YYEEEE. V shed 3 bases and J 4 bases; nucleotides not matched to a gene: 3. As DNA, the CDR3 is TGTGCCAGCAGCTCGGGACAGATTAATGAAAAACTGTTTTTT. It codes for CASSSGQINEKLFF.

The rearrangement uses TRBV5-5 and TRBJ1-4; D is unclear. Trimming left V 5 bases short and J 6 bases short, with 14 bases between. The CDR3 runs 14 residues. CDR1 SGHKS and CDR2 YYEKEE come from the germline V gene (reference sequence). The chain's CDR3 is CASSSQTRDEKLFF. Written as DNA, the CDR3 is TGTGCCAGCAGTTCACAGACACGGGATGAAAAACTGTTTTTT. The full variable domain, with the rest looked up from reference TRBV5-5 and TRBJ1-4, is DAGVTQSPTHLIKTRGQQVTLRCSPISGHKSVSWYQQVLGQGPQFIFQYYEKEERGRGNFPDRFSARQFPNYSSELNVNALLLGDSALYLCASSSQTRDEKLFFGSGTQLSVL.

This chain links TRBV3-2 with TRBJ1-5. TRBV3-2 is a pseudogene locus. This CDR3 is 16 amino acids long. DNA for the CDR3: TGTGCCAGCAAGTTTTTTGACCCACGATACAATCAGCCCCAGCATTTT. Translation: CASKFFDPRYNQPQHF.

J is TRBJ2-2 and V is TRBV6-1; TRBD1 matches at 10 bases. The V and J ends lost 8 bases and 4 bases, in that order; junction bases with no gene match: 10. This CDR3 contains 16 residues. Germline loops: CDR1 MNHNS, CDR2 SASEGT. CDR3 in DNA: TGTGCCAGCGCTCAGGGACAGGGGTTCTTCACCGGGGAGCTGTTTTTT. As protein: CASAQGQGFFTGELFF.

As regards this clonotype: One base separates it from a far larger clone, so it is likely a read error. V gene TRBV7-2 combines with J gene TRBJ2-7, with D perhaps matching TRBD1 or TRBD2 (5 bases each). The CDR3 contains 16 residues. Germline CDR1 SGHTA, CDR2 FQGNSA. The V end lost 1 base, the J end lost 3 bases, and 16 bases lay between the germline ends. CDR3 in DNA: TGTGCCAGCAGCTTAGGGGACCAGGGTGGCAACTACGAGCAGTACTTC. Protein sequence: CASSLGDQGGNYEQYF.

This clonotype was picked up many times. The V gene is TRBV3-1, the J gene TRBJ2-7; D is uncertain. This CDR3 region has 14 residues. V shed 3 bases and J shed 0 bases, with 9 bases lying between them. CDR1 and CDR2 from the germline V gene are LGHDT and YNNKEL (reference sequence). The CDR3 sequence is CASSHNSASYEQYF. In DNA, the CDR3 is TGTGCCAGCAGCCATAACTCAGCCTCCTACGAGCAGTACTTC.

At least ten counts were recorded for this clonotype. V is TRBV11-2 and J is TRBJ2-7, with D perhaps matching TRBD1 (5 bases). This CDR3 comprises 14 residues. Per germline, CDR1 SGHAT and CDR2 FQNNGV. V lost 3 bases and J lost 5, with 14 bases in between. CDR3 sequence: CASSFIRQTHEQYF. The CDR3 nucleotides are TGTGCCAGCAGCTTCATTAGACAGACGCACGAGCAGTACTTC.

As for this clonotype: A far larger clone is a single base away, which makes a read error likely. J is TRBJ1-3 and V is TRBV6-8; 7 bases line up with TRBD1. CDR3 size: 12 residues. Per the germline V gene, CDR1 is MNHGY and CDR2 is SAAAGT. The J segment lost 5 bases and the V segment lost 6 bases, leaving 1 base of the junction unmatched. The CDR3 sequence: CASRGGRNTIYF. CDR3 nucleotide sequence: TGTGCCAGCAGAGGGGGCAGAAACACCATATATTTT.